The clone carrying this T cell receptor (beta chain) was counted only a few times. What it recognizes is unknown. The entry originates in a study of T-cell reconstitution after alpha-beta-depleted transplantation in children. General study findings and limits: Expanded graft clones numbering several hundred reportedly gave rise to alpha-beta T cells about two months after transplant. A year had passed since transplant, and T-cell counts and diversity by then came mostly from newly produced T cells. Some patients owed their high day-60 TCRbeta diversity to surviving recipient T cells and thymic progenitors.

TCRbeta library preparation incorporated unique molecular identifiers. A single record per CDR3 protein comes from TCRdb applying MiXCR to the PCR reads. Found here are a few hundred thousand distinct CDR3 sequences, roughly 13% of them singletons; the top ten hold around 2.2%. CDR1 is LNHNV and CDR2 is YYDKDF in the germline V gene (reference sequence). The ends were cut back, 0 bases at V and 3 bases at J, with 6 bases in the middle. The CDR3 loop spans 15 amino acids. The TCR was taken from a male patient between 5 and 17 years old who had a stem cell transplant for acute myeloid leukemia, so the T cells may come from the graft donor. The starting material was PBMCs, mostly from graft donor cells, obtained 360 days after TCRalphabeta/CD19-depleted stem cell transplant. The chain recombines TRBV15 with TRBJ2-6, with a tentative D call TRBD1 (5 bases). The CDR3 bases are TGTGCCACCAGCAGAGAGGGGCTTGGGGCCAACGTCCTGACTTTC. Encoded protein: CATSREGLGANVLTF. Drawing the rest from reference TRBV15 and TRBJ2-6, the complete variable domain is DAMVIQNPRYQVTQFGKPVTLSCSQTLNHNVMYWYQQKSSQAPKLLFHYYDKDFNNEADTPDNFQSRRPNTSFCFLDIRSPGLGDTAMYLCATSREGLGANVLTFGAGSRLTVL.